The 2 T cell receptor beta chains in this list originate from one sample, sequenced in a study of regulatory T cells in long-lasting Graves disease. Construction of the TCR beta libraries employed iRepertoire HTBI primers in conjunction with Arm-PCR of CDR3 regions. Via MiXCR, TCRdb re-called the multiplex PCR reads, giving one row per CDR3 protein. The sample carries about 470,000 distinct CDR3 sequences, roughly 20% recorded once. As to time point: persistent/refractory GD, antithyroid drugs over 5 years with positive TRAb. Researchers made the TCR library from RNA that was extracted from PBMCs. The sequences come from peripheral blood mononuclear cells (PBMCs), collected when the disease was refractory, from a patient treated with antithyroid drugs. The source of these receptors is a female donor with Graves disease.

At least ten counts were recorded for this clonotype. V is TRBV7-2 and J is TRBJ2-2; 10 bases are shared with TRBD2. V gave up 1 base and J gave up 1 base; unmatched junction bases: 3. The CDR3 is 17 residues long. The germline V gene has CDR1 SGHTA and CDR2 FQGNSA. The CDR3 DNA follows: TGTGCCAGCAGCTTAGATCTAGCGGGAGTGAACACCGGGGAGCTGTTTTTT. Amino acids: CASSLDLAGVNTGELFF. Variable domain in full (rest from reference TRBV7-2 and TRBJ2-2): GAGVSQSPSNKVTEKGKDVELRCDPISGHTALYWYRQSLGQGLEFLIYFQGNSAPDKSGLPSDRFSAERTGGSVSTLTIQRTQQEDSAVYLCASSLDLAGVNTGELFFGEGSRLTVL.

The CDR3 nucleotides are TGTGCCAGCAGCCCCTGGACTATGAACACCGGGGAGCTGTTTTTT. This codes for CASSPWTMNTGELFF. The chain uses TRBV7-2 and TRBJ2-2; D perhaps matches TRBD2 (6 bases). Trimming removed 5 bases from V and 1 base from J, with 11 bases in between. The CDR3 runs to 15 residues. Germline CDR1 and CDR2: SGHTA and FQGNSA. Full variable domain (outside the CDR3, taken from reference TRBV7-2 and TRBJ2-2): GAGVSQSPSNKVTEKGKDVELRCDPISGHTALYWYRQSLGQGLEFLIYFQGNSAPDKSGLPSDRFSAERTGGSVSTLTIQRTQQEDSAVYLCASSPWTMNTGELFFGEGSRLTVL.